The text below deals with one T cell receptor beta chain. The table came from immunoSEQ multiplex PCR; TCRdb's copy has only in-frame clones and leaves some out. The table includes 74,000 or so clones, around nine tenths detected once. Germline V gene data show CDR1 as SGHRS and CDR2 as YFSETQ. CDR3 length equals 15 residues. The V segment lost 4 bases and the J segment 7 bases; nucleotides outside the gene matches: 9. These data are taken from a study of technical replicates of blood from a handful of donors. The TCR originated in a human donor in good health. The specimen sequenced was T cells isolated from PBMCs. The chain uses TRBV5-1 and TRBJ2-2; 8 bases fit TRBD1. This CDR3 reads CASSPQGALVGELFF. CDR3 DNA: TGCGCCAGCAGCCCTCAGGGGGCGCTCGTCGGGGAGCTGTTTTTT.